This T cell receptor beta chain comes out of a study of OX40 agonist ivuxolimab in advanced cancers. About the study: It was ivuxolimab, an agonistic anti-OX40 (CD134) antibody, that patients were treated with. Ivuxolimab doses were 0.01, 0.1, 0.3, 1.5, 3 or 10 mg/kg every 2 weeks. Points from the study as a whole: Relative to CD4+, CD8+ T cells held more expanded clones on average.

Collection of blood occurred at baseline, at cycle 4 day 1, and at cycle 7 day 1. Produced via immunoSEQ multiplex PCR; TCRdb's table is partial and in-frame only. The data contain roughly 34,000 clones, approximately 80% of them singletons. As regards this clone: Its antigen is not known.

The CDR3 has 13 residues. The V gene's germline CDR1 is SGHVS and CDR2 FNYEAQ. V shed 5 bases and J shed 6 bases, with 13 bases lying between them. This chain connects TRBV7-6 to TRBJ1-2; unclear D gene. Sequenced here: CD4+ or CD8+ T cells sorted from blood, sampled in a trial of the OX40 agonist ivuxolimab. The clonotype was recovered from an adult with an advanced solid tumor such as melanoma, head and neck, liver or kidney cancer. CDR3 loop: CASSLWAGDGYTF. The CDR3 coding sequence is TGTGCCAGCAGCCTATGGGCCGGCGATGGCTACACCTTC.